These T cell receptor beta chains were read from a single sample in a study of shared clonotypes between healthy human individuals. Generated by immunoSEQ multiplex PCR, the TCRdb table keeps only in-frame clones and is missing some. The sample records about 660,000 clones, approximately 79% being singletons. The sample was memory CD4+ T cells sorted from blood. The receptors stem from a woman aged 25 to 39 in good health. The CDR3 runs from the conserved cysteine through the conserved F or W. Each record gives: V gene, clone size, CDR3 length, D gene, J gene, CDR3 DNA, CDR3 protein. The D gene is left open where the match is weak. Clone size is stated in some rows and not others, as once, few, many or a class when expanded.

>TRBV5-1|NA|15|TRBD1|TRBJ2-1
TGCGCCAGCAGCTTTGACAGGGCGTCCTACAATGAGCAGTTCTTC
CASSFDRASYNEQFF
>TRBV11-2|NA|15|NA|TRBJ2-7
TGTGCCAGCAGCTCATACAGGGCGACCTCCTACGAGCAGTACTTC
CASSSYRATSYEQYF
>TRBV27|NA|13|NA|TRBJ2-7
TGTGCCAGCAGGGGTGCGGGTTTGCACGAGCAGTACTTC
CASRGAGLHEQYF
>TRBV13|NA|16|TRBD1|TRBJ2-1
TGTGCCAGCAGCCTACCTCGGGACAGGGGCTACAATGAGCAGTTCTTC
CASSLPRDRGYNEQFF
>TRBV27|NA|15|TRBD2|TRBJ2-3
TGTGCCAGCAGTTTTTTGGCGGGAGGCACAGATACGCAGTATTTT
CASSFLAGGTDTQYF
>TRBV28|few|12|TRBD1|TRBJ1-2
TGTGCCAGCAGAGTCGGACAGGCCCCCTACACCTTC
CASRVGQAPYTF
>TRBV7-2|NA|15|NA|TRBJ2-2
TGTGCCAGCAGCTTAACTGTGTTAGTTCCCGGGGAGCTGTTTTTT
CASSLTVLVPGELFF
>TRBV6-4|NA|13|NA|TRBJ1-5
TGTGCCAGCAGTGAACAGTCAGGCCAGCCCCAGCATTTT
CASSEQSGQPQHF
>TRBV28|NA|13|NA|TRBJ1-2
TGTGCCAGCAGTTTATCCCAGGGCTATGGCTACACCTTC
CASSLSQGYGYTF
>TRBV5-5|NA|16|NA|TRBJ2-7
TGTGCCAGCAGCTTGGCTCCGGGGGAGAAGACCTACGAGCAGTACTTC
CASSLAPGEKTYEQYF
>TRBV5-1|NA|14|NA|TRBJ1-1
TGCGCCAGCAGTTGGAGTAGGGAGAGTACTGAAGCTTTCTTT
CASSWSRESTEAFF
>TRBV29-1|NA|13|TRBD1|TRBJ2-7
TGCAGCGTTCCGGGACAGGGACCCTACGAGCAGTACTTC
CSVPGQGPYEQYF
>TRBV6-1|few|16|TRBD2|TRBJ2-1
TGTGCCAGCAGTGAACTTCCTAGCGGGGGGGAGAATGAGCAGTTCTTC
CASSELPSGGENEQFF
>TRBV5-1|NA|15|TRBD2|TRBJ2-5
TGCGCCAGCAAGCCGACTAGCGGGAGCTCTGAGACCCAGTACTTC
CASKPTSGSSETQYF
>TRBV10-3|few|13|NA|TRBJ1-1
TGTGCCACCAAAACAGGGTTGAACACTGAAGCTTTCTTT
CATKTGLNTEAFF
>TRBV18|NA|12|NA|TRBJ1-1
TGTGCCAGCTCACCCCAGAACACTGAAGCTTTCTTT
CASSPQNTEAFF
>TRBV7-9|NA|14|NA|TRBJ1-4
TGTGCCAGCAGCTTTAGGGCAGGGCGGGAAAAACTGTTTTTT
CASSFRAGREKLFF
>TRBV28|few|15|TRBD2|TRBJ2-7
TGTGCCAGCAGCATGATAACTAGCGGGAACCACGAGCAGTACTTC
CASSMITSGNHEQYF
>TRBV23-1|NA|18|NA|TRBJ2-3
TGCGCCAGCAGTCGCCTCCCTCCAGGGATCGGGGGCACAGATACGCAGTATTTT
CASSRLPPGIGGTDTQYF
>TRBV5-4|NA|12|NA|TRBJ2-5
TGTGCCAGCAGCAGGGACGAAGAGACCCAGTACTTC
CASSRDEETQYF
>TRBV29-1|NA|15|TRBD1|TRBJ2-5
TGCAGCGCCGAACAGACAGGGATTGGGCAAGAGACCCAGTACTTC
CSAEQTGIGQETQYF
>TRBV4-2|NA|13|NA|TRBJ2-2
TGTGCCAGCAGCCCCACGGGGGCCGGGGAGCTGTTTTTT
CASSPTGAGELFF
>TRBV7-6|NA|15|NA|TRBJ2-1
TGTGCCAGCAGCCTCAGACACCTGGGGGTCGGTGAGCAGTTCTTC
CASSLRHLGVGEQFF